These 24 T cell receptor beta chains were sequenced from one sample in a study of T-cell reconstitution after alpha-beta-depleted transplantation in children (dated by TCRdb to between 2015 and 2016). Libraries were made using PCR. The sample was run on an Illumina HiSeq 2500. Molecular barcoding was employed in the preparation of TCR libraries, with unique molecular identifiers being used to normalize TCRbeta repertoire quantification. Using fastp trimming at Q25 and MiXCR clonotype assembly, TCRdb reanalyzed the public sequencing data and kept in-frame beta chains. CDR3 protein sequences are deduplicated, and each keeps its most common genes and DNA. The sample table lists hundreds of thousands of distinct CDR3 sequences, over 15% of them with a count of one. 1.1% of the sample comes from the top ten. Material: PBMCs from the stem cell graft donor, obtained from the stem cell graft. The receptors come from a human donor who donated a stem cell graft to a child with acute myeloid leukemia.

This clonotype showed up many times. CDR3 DNA sequence: TGCAGCGTTGAAGGACAGTGGGGGGGCATTCAGTACTTC. Protein: CSVEGQWGGIQYF. This chain uses TRBV29-1 with TRBJ2-4, with 7 bases that match TRBD2. Trimming removed 1 base from V and 9 bases from J; junction bases left unmatched: 6. The germline CDR1 and CDR2 sequences are SQVTM and ANQGSEA. The CDR3 is 13 residues long.

This clonotype came up many times. V is TRBV7-2 and J is TRBJ2-3; D may be TRBD2 (6 bases). This CDR3 region has 13 residues. V lost 5 bases and J lost 8, with 14 bases in between. CDR1 is SGHTA and CDR2 is FQGNSA in the germline V gene. This CDR3 reads CASSATPGVTQYF. The CDR3, as DNA: TGTGCCAGCAGCGCGACCCCGGGAGTTACGCAGTATTTT.

This clonotype came up many times. The rearrangement uses TRBV20-1 and TRBJ2-1; D perhaps matches TRBD2 (7 bases). Trimming removed 2 bases from V and 2 bases from J, with 22 bases in between. This CDR3 contains 18 residues. Germline V gene lookup returns CDR1 DFQATT and CDR2 SNEGSKA (reference sequence). The CDR3 DNA reads TGCAGTGCTAGACCCCTCCTCCGCGGGGGCCGCACCTACAATGAGCAGTTCTTC. Protein sequence: CSARPLLRGGRTYNEQFF.

In its sample, this clonotype was seen many times. The chain joins TRBV7-2 to TRBJ2-1, with a tentative D call TRBD2 (5 bases). Trimming cost V 1 base and J 8 bases, with 12 bases left between them. From germline, CDR1 is SGHTA and CDR2 FQGNSA. This CDR3 is 14 amino acids long. CDR3 bases: TGTGCCAGCAGCTTAGGGGGATTTAGCGATGAGCAGTTCTTC. Protein sequence: CASSLGGFSDEQFF.

Here the CDR3 reads CASSSIDRDYGRTQYF. The CDR3 region has the DNA TGTGCCAGCAGCTCAATTGACAGGGATTACGGGCGGACCCAGTACTTC. The chain joins TRBV7-8 to TRBJ2-5; 7 bases align to TRBD1. CDR1 and CDR2 from the germline V gene are SGHVS and FQNEAQ. V lost 4 bases, J lost 7 bases, and 15 bases stayed unmatched. The CDR3 has 16 amino acids.

This clonotype has a count of ten or more. This chain links TRBV5-5 with TRBJ1-1; no clear D gene. Germline assignment: CDR1 SGHKS and CDR2 YYEKEE (reference sequence). The CDR3 extends over 14 amino acids. The V end lost 1 base, the J end lost 4 bases, and 11 bases lay between the germline ends. The CDR3 region is CASSLKQYSTEAFF. The CDR3 bases are TGTGCCAGCAGCTTGAAACAGTACTCCACTGAAGCTTTCTTT.

The rearrangement uses TRBV24-1 and TRBJ1-1; 9 positions match TRBD1. Germline CDR1 is KGHDR and CDR2 is SFDVKD. The CDR3 has 13 amino acids. V trimming: 5 bases; J trimming: 14 bases; junction bases outside the gene matches: 11. The CDR3 bases are TGTGCCACCAGTGGTCCGGGGACAGGGCGCCTCTTCTTT. Encoded protein: CATSGPGTGRLFF.

The chain uses TRBV3-1 and TRBJ2-1, with D perhaps TRBD2 (5 bases). CDR1 is LGHDT and CDR2 is YNNKEL in the germline V gene (reference sequence). The ends were cut back, 0 bases at V and 5 bases at J, with 8 bases in the middle. The CDR3 is made up of 14 amino acids. The CDR3 sequence is CASSQDRRNNEQFF. CDR3 bases: TGTGCCAGCAGCCAAGATCGGAGGAACAATGAGCAGTTCTTC.

This clonotype was seen more than once but under ten times. J is TRBJ1-6 and V is TRBV10-3; 8 nucleotides match TRBD1. Germline loops: CDR1 ENHRY, CDR2 SYGVKD. V was pared by 6 bases and J by 9 bases, with 13 bases of the junction left unmatched. The CDR3 totals 16 residues. CDR3 bases: TGTGCCATCAGCGTGGTCCCTATGACAGGGGTTTCACCCCTCCACTTT. Protein: CAISVVPMTGVSPLHF.

This clonotype occurred a few times. The J gene is TRBJ2-7, the V gene TRBV7-2, with TRBD2 matching over 13 bases. CDR1 and CDR2 (germline): SGHTA, FQGNSA. The length of the CDR3 is 16 residues. Germline trimming cut 1 base from V and 3 bases from J; bases unmatched to any gene: 3. The CDR3 DNA reads TGTGCCAGCAGCTTAGGACTAGCGGGGGGTTTCTACGAGCAGTACTTC. Protein sequence: CASSLGLAGGFYEQYF.

This clonotype occurred many times. The rearrangement joins TRBV12-3 or TRBV12-4 to TRBJ1-1; D is unresolved. The CDR3 runs to 14 residues. V shed 2 bases and J shed 0 bases, with 7 bases lying between them. The DNA of the CDR3 is TGTGCCAGCAGTTTAAGGAACATGAACACTGAAGCTTTCTTT. It translates to CASSLRNMNTEAFF.

The sample holds one count of this clonotype. The chain couples TRBV19 to TRBJ2-7; D could derive from TRBD1 or TRBD2 (6 bases each). Germline V gene lookup returns CDR1 LNHDA and CDR2 SQIVND (reference sequence). Deletions cut 5 bases from V and 2 bases from J, with 28 bases between. This CDR3 region has 19 residues. This chain's CDR3 is CASSRRPPSGARETYEQYF. In DNA, the CDR3 is TGTGCCAGTAGTCGGAGGCCACCTTCGGGGGCCAGAGAAACCTACGAGCAGTACTTC. The full variable domain, rest sourced from reference TRBV19 and TRBJ2-7, is DGGITQSPKYLFRKEGQNVTLSCEQNLNHDAMYWYRQDPGQGLRLIYYSQIVNDFQKGDIAEGYSVSREKKESFPLTVTSAQKNPTAFYLCASSRRPPSGARETYEQYFGPGTRLTVT.

V gene TRBV5-6 combines with J gene TRBJ2-3; D may be TRBD2 (5 bases). Germline lookup yields CDR1 SGHDT and CDR2 YYEEEE. The CDR3 sequence is 14 residues long. The V and J ends lost 4 bases and 6 bases respectively, with 15 bases between them. The CDR3 DNA reads TGTGCCAGCAGCCCGGGGTTAGATCGTGATACGCAGTATTTT. As protein: CASSPGLDRDTQYF.

This clonotype was found many times. J is TRBJ1-4 and V is TRBV12-3 or TRBV12-4; TRBD1 aligns across 7 bases. J was trimmed by 4 bases and V by 8 bases; bases with no gene match: 10. This CDR3 has 15 residues. CDR3 in DNA: TGTGCCAGCTCACAGGGGCGGGTGAATAATGAAAAACTGTTTTTT. Protein sequence: CASSQGRVNNEKLFF.

This clonotype occurred many times. This chain joins TRBV6-5 and TRBJ2-7; 8 nucleotides match TRBD1. The CDR3 is made up of 12 amino acids. The germline V gene has CDR1 MNHEY and CDR2 SVGAGI. The V gene end was trimmed by 6 bases and the J gene end by 5 bases; junction bases not matched to a gene: 3. For the CDR3, the DNA is TGTGCCAGCAGCCAGACAGGGGACGAGCAGTACTTC. It yields the protein CASSQTGDEQYF.

There are many counts of this clonotype. V is TRBV5-1 and J is TRBJ2-1, with 9 bases identical to TRBD2. This CDR3 has 15 amino acids. The germline V gene encodes CDR1 SGHRS and CDR2 YFSETQ. V dropped 1 base and J dropped 6; count of bases not matched to a gene: 5. CDR3 coding DNA: TGCGCCAGCAGCTTGAGGCGGGGGGGCCGCAATGAGCAGTTCTTC. As protein: CASSLRRGGRNEQFF. The entire variable domain, with the rest obtained from reference TRBV5-1 and TRBJ2-1, is as follows: KAGVTQTPRYLIKTRGQQVTLSCSPISGHRSVSWYQQTPGQGLQFLFEYFSETQRNKGNFPGRFSGRQFSNSRSEMNVSTLELGDSALYLCASSLRRGGRNEQFFGPGTRLTVL.

This clonotype was seen at least ten times. This chain links TRBV4-3 with TRBJ2-1; D not certain. Trimming took 0 bases from V and 12 from J, leaving 15 bases between them. CDR3 length equals 14 residues. Germline CDR1 and CDR2: LGHNA and YSLEER. CDR3 sequence reads: CASSQDPASLMQFF. The CDR3 DNA reads TGCGCCAGCAGCCAAGATCCGGCCAGTTTGATGCAGTTCTTC.

At least ten counts were recorded for this clonotype. V and J are TRBV7-2 and TRBJ2-1; 10 bases align to TRBD2. Germline lookup yields CDR1 SGHTA and CDR2 FQGNSA. Unmatched junction bases numbered 3, after V lost 0 bases and J lost 10 bases. The CDR3 contains 14 residues. The CDR3 loop reads CASSLANSGGEQFF. CDR3 sequence (DNA): TGTGCCAGCAGCTTAGCGAATAGCGGGGGGGAGCAGTTCTTC. Full variable domain (outside the CDR3, taken from reference TRBV7-2 and TRBJ2-1): GAGVSQSPSNKVTEKGKDVELRCDPISGHTALYWYRQSLGQGLEFLIYFQGNSAPDKSGLPSDRFSAERTGGSVSTLTIQRTQQEDSAVYLCASSLANSGGEQFFGPGTRLTVL.

This clonotype showed up many times. One end of the junction fails to match germline, which may point to a read error. The rearrangement links TRBV12-3 or TRBV12-4 to TRBJ2-6; TRBD1 might be the D (5 bases). The length of the CDR3 is 15 residues. The CDR3 protein is CASSLVGAGANVLTF. CDR3 in DNA: TGTGCCAGCAGCTTAGTAGGGGCCGGGGCCAACGTCCTGACTTTC.

There are many counts of this clonotype. The rearrangement links TRBV5-5 to TRBJ1-1; 8 bases are shared with TRBD1. This CDR3 contains 13 residues. Germline loops: CDR1 SGHKS, CDR2 YYEKEE (reference sequence). V dropped 3 bases and J dropped 4; count of bases not matched to a gene: 2. DNA for the CDR3: TGTGCCAGCAGCTCGACAGGGGCCACTGAAGCTTTCTTT. Protein product: CASSSTGATEAFF.

The sample holds many counts of this clonotype. The rearrangement joins TRBV4-2 to TRBJ1-1; D perhaps matches TRBD1 (5 bases). The CDR3 contains 14 residues. Between the trimmed V and J ends, which lost 0 bases and 5 bases, there was a span of 10 bases. Germline CDR1 is LGHNA and CDR2 is YNFKEQ. The CDR3 is CASSQEQGRTEAFF. In DNA form, the CDR3 reads TGTGCCAGCAGCCAAGAGCAGGGTCGAACTGAAGCTTTCTTT.

In its sample, this clonotype was seen many times. The V call is TRBV12-3 or TRBV12-4, the J call TRBJ2-1, with D possibly being TRBD1 (5 bases). The CDR3 sequence is 13 residues long. Trimming took 3 bases from V and 7 from J, leaving 10 bases between them. The CDR3 region has the DNA TGTGCCAGCAGTTTTACCCAGGGTAATGAGCAGTTCTTC. Its protein product is CASSFTQGNEQFF.

The chain carries TRBV7-9 and TRBJ2-7; D may be TRBD2 (5 bases). V lost 3 bases to trimming and J lost 0 bases, with 9 bases between them. The CDR3 totals 14 residues. Germline-derived CDR1 and CDR2 are SEHNR and FQNEAQ (reference sequence). The CDR3, as DNA: TGTGCCAGCAGCTTGGACTCTAGCTCCTACGAGCAGTACGTC. Its translation: CASSLDSSSYEQYV.

This clonotype appeared many times. This sequence joins TRBV9 and TRBJ1-1; TRBD1 aligns across 8 bases. This CDR3 comprises 14 residues. V lost 4 bases, J lost 1 base, and 3 bases stayed unmatched. Germline CDR1 reads SGDLS; CDR2 reads YYNGEE. CDR3 sequence reads: CASSITGGNTEAFF. CDR3 nucleotide sequence: TGTGCCAGCAGCATTACAGGGGGGAACACTGAAGCTTTCTTT.